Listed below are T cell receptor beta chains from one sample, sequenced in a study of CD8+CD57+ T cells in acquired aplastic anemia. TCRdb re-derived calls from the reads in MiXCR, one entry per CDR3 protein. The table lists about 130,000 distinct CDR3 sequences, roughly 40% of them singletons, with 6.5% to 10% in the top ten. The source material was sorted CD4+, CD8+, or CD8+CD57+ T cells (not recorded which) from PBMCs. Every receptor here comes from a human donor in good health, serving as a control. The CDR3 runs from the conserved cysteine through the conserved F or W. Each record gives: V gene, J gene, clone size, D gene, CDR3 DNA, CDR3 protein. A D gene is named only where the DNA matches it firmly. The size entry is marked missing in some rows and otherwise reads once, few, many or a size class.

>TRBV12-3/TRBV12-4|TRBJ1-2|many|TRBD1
TGTGCCAGCAGCCAGGGGGCCTATGGCTACACCTTC
CASSQGAYGYTF
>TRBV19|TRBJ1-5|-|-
TGTGCCAGTAGTATCGACACCGTTAGGCAGCCCCAGCATTTT
CASSIDTVRQPQHF
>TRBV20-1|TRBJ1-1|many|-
TGCAGTGCTAGAGATATGGGACATCTATCTGAAGCTTTCTTT
CSARDMGHLSEAFF
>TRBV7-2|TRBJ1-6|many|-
TGTGCCAGCAGCTTTACCGGGTATTCACCCCTCCACTTT
CASSFTGYSPLHF
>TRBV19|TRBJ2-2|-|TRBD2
TGTGCCAGTAGTATACTAGCGGGAGATATCACCGGGGAGCTGTTTTTT
CASSILAGDITGELFF
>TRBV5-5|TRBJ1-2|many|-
TGTGCCAGCAGCCGAAATCCAGGGGACTATGGCTACACCTTC
CASSRNPGDYGYTF
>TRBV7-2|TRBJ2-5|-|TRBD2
TGTGCCAGCAGCGCTAGCGGGGGGTACCAAGAGACCCAGTACTTC
CASSASGGYQETQYF
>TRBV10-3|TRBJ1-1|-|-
TGTGCCATCAGTGGACTGAACACTGAAGCTCTCTTT
CAISGLNTEALF
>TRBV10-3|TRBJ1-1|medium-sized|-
TGTGCCATCGGTCAGGGGTCGAGAACTGAAGCTTTCTTT
CAIGQGSRTEAFF
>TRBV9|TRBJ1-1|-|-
TGTGCCAGCAGCCCAGGGACCTGGAACACTGAAGCTTTCTTT
CASSPGTWNTEAFF
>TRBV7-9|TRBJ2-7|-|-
TGTGCCAGCAGCTCCCGCCTCAGGGCCTACGAGCAGTACTTC
CASSSRLRAYEQYF
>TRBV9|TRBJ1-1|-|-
TGTGCCAGCCCTAATTACACTGAAGCTTTCTTT
CASPNYTEAFF
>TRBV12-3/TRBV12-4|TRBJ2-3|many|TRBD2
TGTGCCAGCAGCCGGACTAGCGGGAGCTCCACAGATACGCAGTATTTT
CASSRTSGSSTDTQYF
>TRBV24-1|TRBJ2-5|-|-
TGTGCCACCAGAGCCAGCCAAGAGACCCAGTACTTC
CATRASQETQYF
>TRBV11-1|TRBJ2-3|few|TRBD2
TGTGCCAGCAGCTTAGTAGCGGGAGGGCCAGATACGCAGTATTTT
CASSLVAGGPDTQYF
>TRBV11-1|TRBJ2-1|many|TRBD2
TGTGCCAGCAGCCTCGGGACTAGCGGGAGGAATGAGCAGTTCTTC
CASSLGTSGRNEQFF
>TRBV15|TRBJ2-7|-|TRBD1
TGTGCCACCAGCAGACAGCAAGCTATATGGGGACAGGAGAACTACGAGCAGTACTTC
CATSRQQAIWGQENYEQYF
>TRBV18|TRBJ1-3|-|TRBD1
TGTGCCAGCTCAACCCCAGGGGGCACCTCCACTGGAAACACCATATATTTT
CASSTPGGTSTGNTIYF
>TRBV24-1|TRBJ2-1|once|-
TGTGCCACCAGTGATGCCGGGACATTTTACAATGAGCAGTTCTTC
CATSDAGTFYNEQFF
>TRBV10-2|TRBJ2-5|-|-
TGCGCCAGCAGAGACTGGGGGGAGACCCAGTACTTC
CASRDWGETQYF
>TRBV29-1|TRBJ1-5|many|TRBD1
TGCAGCGTAAGGGACAGGGGGTTTGGTCAGCCCCAGCATTTT
CSVRDRGFGQPQHF
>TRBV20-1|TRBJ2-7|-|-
TGCAGTGGGGAAGGCAGGGATAACTACGAGCAGTACTTC
CSGEGRDNYEQYF
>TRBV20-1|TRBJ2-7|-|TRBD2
TGCAGTGCTAACGGGCGGGGGAACTCCTACGAGCAGTACTTC
CSANGRGNSYEQYF
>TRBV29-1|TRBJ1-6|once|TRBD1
TGCAGCGTTGGACAGGGTAAAGATTCACCCCTCCACTTT
CSVGQGKDSPLHF
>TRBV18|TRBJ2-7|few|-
TGTGCCAGCTCACCACGGGGCAATCAAGAGCAGTACTTC
CASSPRGNQEQYF
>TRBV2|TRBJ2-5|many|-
TGTGCCACAGGGATGCGGGGACTGTACCAAGAGACCCAGTACTTC
CATGMRGLYQETQYF
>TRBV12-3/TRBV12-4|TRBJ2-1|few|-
TGTGCCAGCAGTTTGGACGCTGGACTACAAAAACAGTTCTTC
CASSLDAGLQKQFF
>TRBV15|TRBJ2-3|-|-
TGTGCCACCAGTCGGAGGCGGATGCCCACAGATACGCAGTATTTT
CATSRRRMPTDTQYF
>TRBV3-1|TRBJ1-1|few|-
TGTGCCAGCAGCCACAGGGGAAAGAACACTGAAGCTTTCTTT
CASSHRGKNTEAFF
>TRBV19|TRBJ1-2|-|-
TGTGCCAGTATGAAGTTTAACTATGGCTACACCTTC
CASMKFNYGYTF
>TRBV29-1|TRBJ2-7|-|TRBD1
TGCAGCGTTGGCGGCGGACAGGGCTACGAGCAGCACTTC
CSVGGGQGYEQHF
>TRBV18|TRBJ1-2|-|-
TGTGCCAGCTCACCACAAACGCCGGCGAACTATGGCTACACCTTC
CASSPQTPANYGYTF
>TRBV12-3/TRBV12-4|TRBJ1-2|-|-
TGTGCCAGCAGTTTTCGCAGGGGTGCTAACTATGGCTACACCTTC
CASSFRRGANYGYTF
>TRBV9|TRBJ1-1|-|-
TGTGCCAGCAGCGGGAGTGAAGCTTTCTTT
CASSGSEAFF
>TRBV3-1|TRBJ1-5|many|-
TGTGCCAGCAGCTTAGGAGAACAGCCCCAGCATTTT
CASSLGEQPQHF
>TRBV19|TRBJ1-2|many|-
TGTGCCAGTAGCACGCCGGGGGGGTCCGGCTATGGCTACACCTTC
CASSTPGGSGYGYTF
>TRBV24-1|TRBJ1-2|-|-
TGTGCCACTCGCAGGGGAACCTATGGCTACACCTTC
CATRRGTYGYTF
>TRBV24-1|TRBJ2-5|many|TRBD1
TGTGCCACCAGTGATTTGGAGGGGACAGGGGAGACCCAGTACTTC
CATSDLEGTGETQYF
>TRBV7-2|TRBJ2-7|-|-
TGTGCCAGCAGCAAGGCACAGAACTACGAGCAGTACTTC
CASSKAQNYEQYF
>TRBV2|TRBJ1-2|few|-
TGTGCCAGCAGTGAGGGGGCGACATCCTATGGCTACACCTTC
CASSEGATSYGYTF
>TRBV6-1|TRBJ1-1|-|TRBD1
TGTGCCAGCAGTGAAAGGGGCAGGGGGCGTCAAGCTTTCTTT
CASSERGRGRQAFF
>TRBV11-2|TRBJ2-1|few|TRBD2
TGTGCCAGCAGCTTAGAGGCCCCTGCAGCGGGAGGGGCGAGCTCCTACAATGAGCAGTTCTTC
CASSLEAPAAGGASSYNEQFF
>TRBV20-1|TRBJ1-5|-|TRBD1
TGCAGTGCTAGAGTCGGGACAGGCGTAAATCAGCCCCAGCATTTT
CSARVGTGVNQPQHF
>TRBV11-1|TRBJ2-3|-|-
TGTGCCAGCAGCGTACCAACGGGATCAATCACAGATACGCAGTATTTT
CASSVPTGSITDTQYF
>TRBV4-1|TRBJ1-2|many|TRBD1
TGCGCCAGCAGCAGCGGGGACAGATTCTATGGCTACACCTTC
CASSSGDRFYGYTF
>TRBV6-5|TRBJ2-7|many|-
TGTGCCAGCAGTTACCCTATTACTTATAGGTTGTCCTACGAGCAGTACTTC
CASSYPITYRLSYEQYF
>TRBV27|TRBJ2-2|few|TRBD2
TGTGCCAGCAGTTTGGGAGCGGGGGGGACGAACACCGGGGAGCTGTTTTTT
CASSLGAGGTNTGELFF
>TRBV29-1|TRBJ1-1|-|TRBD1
TGCAGCGTCGGACAGGACACTGAAGCTTTCTTT
CSVGQDTEAFF
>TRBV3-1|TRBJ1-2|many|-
TGTGCCAGCAGCCAAGATACTATCGTGGGTGGTGGCTACACCTTC
CASSQDTIVGGGYTF